The next 10 T cell receptor beta chains were all read from a single sample in a study of cytomegalovirus exposure and HLA in healthy donors. Researchers ran the PCR with 60 Vbeta and 13 Jbeta primers. Repertoires were generated with immunoSEQ multiplex PCR, while TCRdb's copy carries only in-frame clones and drops some. The sample lists 110,000 or so clones, 76% occurring once. What was sequenced was PBMCs. These receptors originate from a man in his forties or fifties in good health and CMV-seropositive.

The chain uses TRBV28 and TRBJ1-4; no reliable D call. CDR1 and CDR2 (germline): MDHEN, SYDVKM. V was cut by 3 bases and J by 3 bases, with 14 bases left in between. This CDR3 comprises 16 residues. CDR3 residues: CASSFSGRGSNEKLFF. The CDR3 bases are TGTGCCAGCAGTTTCTCCGGACGGGGATCTAATGAAAAACTGTTTTTT.

This chain joins TRBV27 and TRBJ2-2; 9 nucleotides line up with TRBD2. The CDR3 runs to 16 residues. The V gene's germline CDR1 is MNHEY and CDR2 SMNVEV (reference sequence). With 2 bases clipped from V and 0 bases from J, the junction kept 1 base outside the gene matches. The CDR3 region is CASSLLAGTNTGELFF. The CDR3 DNA follows: TGTGCCAGCAGTTTACTAGCGGGAACGAACACCGGGGAGCTGTTTTTT.

The DNA of the CDR3 is TGTGCCAGCAGCTTTGGCCGATACTCTGGAAACACCATATATTTT. Translated: CASSFGRYSGNTIYF. The J gene is TRBJ1-3, the V gene TRBV5-6; no firm D call. The CDR3 totals 15 residues. Germline V gene lookup returns CDR1 SGHDT and CDR2 YYEEEE. Trimming shortened V by 2 bases and J by 0 bases, and 9 bases separated the two germline ends.

The chain recombines TRBV6-5 with TRBJ1-2; a weak D match, TRBD1 (5 bases). In germline, CDR1 is MNHEY, CDR2 SVGAGI. The CDR3 runs to 15 residues. V lost 4 bases, J lost 4 bases, and 16 bases lay in between. CDR3 loop: CASSWRPGEGYGYTF. In DNA form, the CDR3 reads TGTGCCAGCAGTTGGAGGCCGGGGGAAGGCTATGGCTACACCTTC.

In the case of this clone: Other DNA sequences within the sample encode an identical CDR3. The V call is TRBV2, the J call TRBJ2-7; TRBD2 agrees at 14 bases. After removal of 5 bases from V and 5 bases from J, the junction contained 8 bases not matched to a gene. Germline V gene data show CDR1 as SNHLY and CDR2 as FYNNEI. The CDR3 loop spans 16 amino acids. CDR3 in DNA: TGTGCCAGCAGTCGGCCGGGACTAGCGGGAGACCACGAGCAGTACTTC. The encoded protein is CASSRPGLAGDHEQYF.

The chain combines TRBV7-9 with TRBJ1-5; weak D call: TRBD1 (5 bases). V was trimmed by 1 base and J by 0 bases, leaving 13 bases between them. There are 17 residues in the CDR3. CDR1 and CDR2 from the germline V gene are SEHNR and FQNEAQ (reference sequence). In DNA form, the CDR3 reads TGTGCCAGCAGCTTAGATCCACAGGAACATAGCAATCAGCCCCAGCATTTT. As protein: CASSLDPQEHSNQPQHF.

This clone was counted a single time. The rearrangement links TRBV6-5 to TRBJ1-1; D gene uncertain. This CDR3 region has 14 residues. Germline CDR1 and CDR2: MNHEY and SVGAGI. V lost 2 bases and J 10 bases, leaving 17 bases between the germline ends. Written as DNA, the CDR3 is TGTGCCAGCAGTTACGAAGGCGCACTCAGCGGAGCTTTCTTT. Protein product: CASSYEGALSGAFF.

The V call is TRBV2, the J call TRBJ1-1; D gene unclear. V was cut by 5 bases and J by 11 bases, with 9 bases left in between. Germline loops: CDR1 SNHLY, CDR2 FYNNEI. The CDR3 covers 10 residues. CDR3 sequence (DNA): TGTGCCAGCAGTACCGGAGGGGCTTTCTTT. Translated, it gives CASSTGGAFF.

This clone qualifies as medium-sized (0.01 to 0.1%). The V gene is TRBV9, the J gene TRBJ2-2; D is ambiguous. Looked up from germline, CDR1 is SGDLS and CDR2 is YYNGEE. V lost 0 bases to trimming and J lost 4 bases, with 7 bases between them. This CDR3 has 14 residues. This CDR3 is CASSVGLGTGELFF. In DNA form, the CDR3 reads TGTGCCAGCAGCGTAGGACTCGGCACCGGGGAGCTGTTTTTT. Together with reference TRBV9 and TRBJ2-2, the CDR3 gives the full variable domain: DSGVTQTPKHLITATGQRVTLRCSPRSGDLSVYWYQQSLDQGLQFLIQYYNGEERAKGNILERFSAQQFPDLHSELNLSSLELGDSALYFCASSVGLGTGELFFGEGSRLTVL.

The chain couples TRBV18 to TRBJ2-7; 8 bases align to TRBD1. This CDR3 comprises 15 residues. Trimming took 1 base from V and 2 from J; bases not matched to a gene: 4. Germline CDR1 is KGHSH and CDR2 is LQKENI. In DNA, the CDR3 is TGTGCCAGCTCACCACGGGCAGGGGGCGCCTACGAGCAGTACTTC. This gives the protein CASSPRAGGAYEQYF. The entire variable domain, with the rest obtained from reference TRBV18 and TRBJ2-7, is as follows: NAGVMQNPRHLVRRRGQEARLRCSPMKGHSHVYWYRQLPEEGLKFMVYLQKENIIDESGMPKERFSAEFPKEGPSILRIQQVVRGDSAAYFCASSPRAGGAYEQYFGPGTRLTVT.